The 6 T cell receptor beta chains presented below share a single source sample, sequenced in a study of CD8 T cells in ankylosing spondylitis. TCRdb used MiXCR to reprocess the 5' RACE reads, holding one entry per CDR3 protein. This sample has 350,000 to 400,000 distinct CDR3 sequences, with 20% to 25% found just once. Material: blood, either unsorted or a sorted T cell fraction (not recorded which). The receptors were gathered from a male donor with ankylosing spondylitis or in good health (not recorded which).

This clonotype was seen a few times. The rearrangement uses TRBV29-1 and TRBJ1-1, with 9 positions matching TRBD1. The J segment lost 7 bases and the V segment lost 6 bases, leaving 9 bases of the junction unmatched. The germline CDR1 and CDR2 sequences are SQVTM and ANQGSEA. This CDR3 has 13 amino acids. CDR3 in DNA: TGCAGCGTCCCACAGGGGGCTGTTGGTGAAGCTTTCTTT. Its protein product is CSVPQGAVGEAFF. Complete variable domain (other parts from reference TRBV29-1 and TRBJ1-1): SAVISQKPSRDICQRGTSLTIQCQVDSQVTMMFWYRQQPGQSLTLIATANQGSEATYESGFVIDKFPISRPNLTFSTLTVSNMSPEDSSIYLCSVPQGAVGEAFFGQGTRLTVV.

This clonotype was counted once. CDR3 nucleotide sequence: TGTGCCAGCAGCTTGGGTCAGTCCTCGCCCGCAGAGACCCAGTACTTC. The encoded protein is CASSLGQSSPAETQYF. The chain couples TRBV7-9 to TRBJ2-5, with unresolved D. Trimming took off 3 bases at V and 4 bases at J, with 18 bases between the two ends. Germline values: CDR1 SEHNR, CDR2 FQNEAQ (reference sequence). The CDR3 length is 16 residues.

This clonotype has a handful of counts. This sequence joins TRBV9 and TRBJ2-7, with 16 positions matching TRBD2. Trimming cost V 3 bases and J 4 bases; bases outside gene matches: 10. The CDR3 totals 18 residues. Germline V CDR1 and CDR2: SGDLS, YYNGEE. DNA for the CDR3: TGTGCCAGCAGCGCAACGGGACTAGCGGGGGGGCCTGGGTACGAGCAGTACTTC. Protein product: CASSATGLAGGPGYEQYF.

This clonotype was recorded a few times. The genes are TRBV10-3 and TRBJ2-5; D ambiguous. The CDR3 runs 13 residues. Trimming cost V 9 bases and J 0 bases, with 11 bases left between them. Germline loops: CDR1 ENHRY, CDR2 SYGVKD. The CDR3 protein is CAIRTEYQETQYF. Written as DNA, the CDR3 is TGTGCCATTCGGACGGAATACCAAGAGACCCAGTACTTC.

This clonotype was observed a few times. The chain employs TRBV3-1 and TRBJ2-5; 7 nucleotides agree with TRBD2. V was clipped by 5 bases and J by 5 bases; unmatched bases: 14. CDR3 size: 16 residues. Germline V lookup: CDR1 LGHDT, CDR2 YNNKEL (reference sequence). The CDR3 is CASSSQVMAGVETQYF. CDR3 nucleotide sequence: TGTGCCAGCAGCTCCCAGGTCATGGCGGGGGTGGAGACCCAGTACTTC.

This clonotype was seen a handful of times. This chain joins TRBV3-1 and TRBJ2-3; D assignment may be TRBD1 or TRBD2 (5 bases each). This CDR3 has 16 amino acids. Trimming stripped 1 base from V and 0 bases from J, with 11 bases between. Germline V gene lookup returns CDR1 LGHDT and CDR2 YNNKEL (reference sequence). The CDR3 nucleotides read TGTGCCAGCAGCCAAGGAATGTGGGGGAGCACAGATACGCAGTATTTT. Amino acid sequence: CASSQGMWGSTDTQYF.